A selection of T cell receptor beta chains follows, all from one sample in a study of T-cell memory formation after mild COVID-19. TCRdb processed the 5' RACE reads anew with MiXCR; each CDR3 protein has one entry. The sample holds a few hundred thousand distinct CDR3 sequences, around 15% seen once. Material: PBMCs or a T cell subset sorted from them (not recorded which). The receptors were gathered from a man aged 18-30 years who had mild COVID-19 (a few samples of this study predate the infection). Cell type and time point are not known. Both conserved end residues are part of each CDR3. Each record gives: CDR3 protein, J gene, V gene, D gene. D genes are given only for firm matches.

cdr3_aa: CASSWGSSYEQYF; j_call: TRBJ2-7; v_call: TRBV27; d_call: .
cdr3_aa: CASSQDRQGRAFF; j_call: TRBJ1-1; v_call: TRBV14; d_call: .
cdr3_aa: CASSSERGGTQYF; j_call: TRBJ2-5; v_call: TRBV5-6; d_call: TRBD2
cdr3_aa: CASSLAFRTGTGKRDEQFF; j_call: TRBJ2-1; v_call: TRBV7-6; d_call: TRBD1
cdr3_aa: CATSDHDINGLDTQYF; j_call: TRBJ2-3; v_call: TRBV24-1; d_call: .
cdr3_aa: CASSSGGTGQIYGYTF; j_call: TRBJ1-2; v_call: TRBV5-1; d_call: TRBD1
cdr3_aa: CASSPRGGRYTQYF; j_call: TRBJ2-3; v_call: TRBV7-8; d_call: TRBD2
cdr3_aa: CASSMRTGLVTDTQYF; j_call: TRBJ2-3; v_call: TRBV11-2; d_call: .
cdr3_aa: CASSLSADPGELFF; j_call: TRBJ2-2; v_call: TRBV12-3/TRBV12-4; d_call: .
cdr3_aa: CASSFEGGSTDTQYF; j_call: TRBJ2-3; v_call: TRBV7-8; d_call: .
cdr3_aa: CASSSEAGAGYTF; j_call: TRBJ1-2; v_call: TRBV7-9; d_call: .
cdr3_aa: CSARDLSGSTDTQYF; j_call: TRBJ2-3; v_call: TRBV20-1; d_call: .
cdr3_aa: CASSQLGSQPQHF; j_call: TRBJ1-5; v_call: TRBV4-1; d_call: .
cdr3_aa: CASLLEWNTEAFF; j_call: TRBJ1-1; v_call: TRBV2; d_call: .
cdr3_aa: CASSSTGQAGNIQYF; j_call: TRBJ2-4; v_call: TRBV5-1; d_call: TRBD1
cdr3_aa: CSVRPGLASDTQYF; j_call: TRBJ2-3; v_call: TRBV29-1; d_call: .
cdr3_aa: CASSVGGTEAFF; j_call: TRBJ1-1; v_call: TRBV9; d_call: .
cdr3_aa: CASSQYREVSDEQFF; j_call: TRBJ2-1; v_call: TRBV4-3; d_call: .
cdr3_aa: CASSRSGGEAYNEQFF; j_call: TRBJ2-1; v_call: TRBV6-4; d_call: TRBD2
cdr3_aa: CASSFRGSETGELFF; j_call: TRBJ2-2; v_call: TRBV7-9; d_call: .
cdr3_aa: CASSLGYTANYGYTF; j_call: TRBJ1-2; v_call: TRBV5-1; d_call: .
cdr3_aa: CASSLGSGDGYTF; j_call: TRBJ1-2; v_call: TRBV11-3; d_call: .
cdr3_aa: CATTSGGEDTQYF; j_call: TRBJ2-3; v_call: TRBV2; d_call: TRBD2
cdr3_aa: CASSLGLAGGVDTQYF; j_call: TRBJ2-3; v_call: TRBV7-2; d_call: TRBD2
cdr3_aa: CASSLPSGGPFFTQYF; j_call: TRBJ2-3; v_call: TRBV7-2; d_call: TRBD2
cdr3_aa: CASSRRRTGELFF; j_call: TRBJ2-2; v_call: TRBV7-2; d_call: .
cdr3_aa: CASSLGTGLETQYF; j_call: TRBJ2-5; v_call: TRBV7-9; d_call: TRBD1